Included here is one T cell receptor (beta chain) sequence, with context. What it binds is unknown. This specimen comes from a study of cytomegalovirus exposure and HLA in healthy donors. Whole-study findings and limits: The classifier reportedly diagnosed cytomegalovirus status with high specificity and sensitivity. Most observed TCR sequences were rare, whereas some public TCRs were detected in many donors.

The method was immunoSEQ multiplex PCR; TCRdb's version includes in-frame clones alone and lacks a portion of them. Of approximately 71,000 clones in the sample, about 95% were seen once. With V trimmed by 5 bases and J by 9 bases, 10 bases remained unmatched. The CDR3 has 14 amino acids. In germline, CDR1 is MNHEY, CDR2 SMNVEV (reference sequence). The receptor was derived from a young woman in good health and CMV-seronegative. The chain uses TRBV27 and TRBJ1-5, with 7 bases aligning to TRBD1. Sample: PBMCs. Here the CDR3 reads CASSPGQARRPQHF. The CDR3 DNA is TGTGCCAGCAGTCCAGGACAGGCGCGTCGGCCCCAGCATTTT.